Here is one T cell receptor beta chain with its context. The V and J ends lost 4 bases and 5 bases respectively, with 12 bases between them. Germline V gene sequence: CDR1 SQVTM, CDR2 ANQGSEA. This CDR3 comprises 13 residues. Isolating PBMCs gave at least 6.5 million of these cells per sample. The data derive from a study of blood T cells in healthy people across ages. With a J-beta primer mix and a sample-barcoded 5' primer, a second PCR ran about 6 to 11 cycles. TCRdb reanalysed the 5' RACE reads using MiXCR and keeps one entry per CDR3 protein. This table holds some 1.7 million distinct CDR3 sequences, roughly 30% found once.

The receptor was isolated from a woman younger than 45 in good health. Sequences were obtained from blood. This rearrangement joins TRBV29-1 to TRBJ1-3, with a weak D call TRBD1 (5 bases). This CDR3 reads CSVVGQNRNTIYF. The CDR3 region has the DNA TGCAGCGTTGTAGGACAAAACCGAAACACCATATATTTT.